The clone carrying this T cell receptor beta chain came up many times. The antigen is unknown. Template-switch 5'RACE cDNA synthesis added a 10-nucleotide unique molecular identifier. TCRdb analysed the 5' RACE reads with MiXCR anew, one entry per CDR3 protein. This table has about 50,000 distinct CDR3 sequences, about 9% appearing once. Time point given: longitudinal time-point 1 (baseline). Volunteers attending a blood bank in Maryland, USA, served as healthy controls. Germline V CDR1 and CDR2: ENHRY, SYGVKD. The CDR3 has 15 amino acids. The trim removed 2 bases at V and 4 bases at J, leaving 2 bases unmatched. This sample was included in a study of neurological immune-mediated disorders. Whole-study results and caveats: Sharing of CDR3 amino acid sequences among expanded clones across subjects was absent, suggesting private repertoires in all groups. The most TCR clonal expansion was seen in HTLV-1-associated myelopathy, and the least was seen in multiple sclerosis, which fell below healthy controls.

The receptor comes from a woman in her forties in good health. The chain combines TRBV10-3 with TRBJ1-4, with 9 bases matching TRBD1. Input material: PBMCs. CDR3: CAISEGDRDNEKLFF. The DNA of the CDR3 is TGTGCCATCAGTGAGGGGGACAGGGATAATGAAAAACTGTTTTTT.